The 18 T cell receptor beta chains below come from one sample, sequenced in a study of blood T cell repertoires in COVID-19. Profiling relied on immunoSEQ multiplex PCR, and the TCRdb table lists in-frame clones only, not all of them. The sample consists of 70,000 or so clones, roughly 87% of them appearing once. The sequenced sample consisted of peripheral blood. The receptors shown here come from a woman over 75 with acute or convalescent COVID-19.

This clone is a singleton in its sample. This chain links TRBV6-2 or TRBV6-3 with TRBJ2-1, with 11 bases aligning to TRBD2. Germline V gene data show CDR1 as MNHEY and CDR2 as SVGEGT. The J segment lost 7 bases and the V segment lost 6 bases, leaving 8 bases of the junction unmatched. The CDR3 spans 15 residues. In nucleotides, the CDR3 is TGTGCCAGCAGACCTACCGGGACTAGCGGTAATGAGCAGTTCTTC. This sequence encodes CASRPTGTSGNEQFF.

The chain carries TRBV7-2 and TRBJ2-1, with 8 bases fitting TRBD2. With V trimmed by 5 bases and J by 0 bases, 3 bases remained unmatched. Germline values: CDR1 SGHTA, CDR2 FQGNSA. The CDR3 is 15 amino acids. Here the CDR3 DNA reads TGTGCCAGCAGCCCTACTAGCGGCTCCTACAATGAGCAGTTCTTC. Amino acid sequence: CASSPTSGSYNEQFF.

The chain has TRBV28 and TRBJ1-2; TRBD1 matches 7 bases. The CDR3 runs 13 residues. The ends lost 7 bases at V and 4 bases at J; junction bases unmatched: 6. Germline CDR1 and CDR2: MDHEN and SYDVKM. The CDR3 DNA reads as TGTGCCAGCATCGGGACAGCTATCTATGGCTACACCTTC. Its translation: CASIGTAIYGYTF.

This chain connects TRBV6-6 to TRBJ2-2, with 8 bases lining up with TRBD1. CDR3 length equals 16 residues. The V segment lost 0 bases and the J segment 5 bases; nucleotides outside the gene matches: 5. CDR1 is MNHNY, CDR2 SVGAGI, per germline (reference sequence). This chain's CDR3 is CASSYSFRTGTGELFF. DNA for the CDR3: TGTGCCAGCAGTTACTCGTTCAGGACAGGGACCGGGGAGCTGTTTTTT.

The CDR3 bases are TGTGCCAGTAGGGAGGGACAGGGTGGTGAAAAACTGTTTTTT. This gives the protein CASREGQGGEKLFF. The chain recombines TRBV19 with TRBJ1-4; 9 positions agree with TRBD1. The germline CDR1 and CDR2 sequences are LNHDA and SQIVND (reference sequence). V was clipped by 6 bases and J by 7 bases; unmatched bases: 6. This CDR3 contains 14 residues.

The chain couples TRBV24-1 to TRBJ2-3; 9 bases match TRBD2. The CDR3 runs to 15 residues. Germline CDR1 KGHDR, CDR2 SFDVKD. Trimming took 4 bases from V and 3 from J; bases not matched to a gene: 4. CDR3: CATSDPSGGTDTQYF. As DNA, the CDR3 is TGTGCCACCAGTGACCCAAGCGGGGGGACAGATACGCAGTATTTT.

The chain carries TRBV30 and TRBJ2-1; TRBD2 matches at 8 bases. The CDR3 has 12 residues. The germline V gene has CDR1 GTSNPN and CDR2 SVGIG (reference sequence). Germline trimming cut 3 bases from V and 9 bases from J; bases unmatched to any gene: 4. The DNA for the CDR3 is TGTGCCTGGAGCAGAGCGGGAGCTGAGCAGTTCTTC. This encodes CAWSRAGAEQFF.

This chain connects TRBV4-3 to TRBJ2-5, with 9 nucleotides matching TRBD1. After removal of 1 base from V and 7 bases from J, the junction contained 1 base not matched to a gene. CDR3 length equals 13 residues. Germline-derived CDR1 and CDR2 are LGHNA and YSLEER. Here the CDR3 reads CASSQGQGGTQYF. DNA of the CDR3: TGCGCCAGCAGCCAAGGACAGGGGGGGACCCAGTACTTC.

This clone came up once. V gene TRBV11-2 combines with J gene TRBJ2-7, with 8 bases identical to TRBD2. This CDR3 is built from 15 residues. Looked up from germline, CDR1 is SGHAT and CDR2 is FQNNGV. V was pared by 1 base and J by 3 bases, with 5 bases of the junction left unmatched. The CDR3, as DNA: TGTGCCAGCAGCTTAGCTGCTAGCGGGCGCTACGAGCAGTACTTC. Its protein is CASSLAASGRYEQYF.

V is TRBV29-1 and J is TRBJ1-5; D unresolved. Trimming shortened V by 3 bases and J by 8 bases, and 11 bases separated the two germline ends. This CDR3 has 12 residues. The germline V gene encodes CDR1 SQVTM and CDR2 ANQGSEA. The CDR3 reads CSVDSPIEPQHF. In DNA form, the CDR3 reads TGCAGCGTTGACAGTCCAATTGAGCCCCAGCATTTT.

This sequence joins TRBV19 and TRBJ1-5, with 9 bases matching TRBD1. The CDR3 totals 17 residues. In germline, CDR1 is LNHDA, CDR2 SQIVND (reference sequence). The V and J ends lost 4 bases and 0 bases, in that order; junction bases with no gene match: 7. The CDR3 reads CASSTTGTGYSNQPQHF. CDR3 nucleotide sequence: TGTGCCAGTAGTACGACCGGGACAGGGTATAGCAATCAGCCCCAGCATTTT.

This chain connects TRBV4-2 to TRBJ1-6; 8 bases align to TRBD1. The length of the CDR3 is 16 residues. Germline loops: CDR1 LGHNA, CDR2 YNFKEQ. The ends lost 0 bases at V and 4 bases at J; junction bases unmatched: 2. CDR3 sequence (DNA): TGTGCCAGCAGCCAAGATGGACAGGGTTATAATTCACCCCTCCACTTT. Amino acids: CASSQDGQGYNSPLHF.

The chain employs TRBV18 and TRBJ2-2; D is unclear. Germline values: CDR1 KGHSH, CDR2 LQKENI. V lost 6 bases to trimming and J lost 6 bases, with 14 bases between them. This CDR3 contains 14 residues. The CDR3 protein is CASSLTRAPGELFF. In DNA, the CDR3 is TGTGCCAGCTCCCTGACACGAGCCCCCGGGGAGCTGTTTTTT.

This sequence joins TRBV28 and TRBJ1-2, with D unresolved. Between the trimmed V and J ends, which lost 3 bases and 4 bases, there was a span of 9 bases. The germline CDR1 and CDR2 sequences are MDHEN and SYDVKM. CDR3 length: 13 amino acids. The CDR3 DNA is TGTGCCAGCAGTTTCGCGGGTCCCTATGGCTACACCTTC. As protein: CASSFAGPYGYTF.

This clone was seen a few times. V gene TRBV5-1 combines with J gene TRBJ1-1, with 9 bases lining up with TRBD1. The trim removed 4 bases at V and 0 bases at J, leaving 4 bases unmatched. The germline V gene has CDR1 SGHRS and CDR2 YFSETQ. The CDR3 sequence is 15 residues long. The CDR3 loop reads CASSPRTGVNTEAFF. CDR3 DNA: TGCGCCAGCAGCCCCCGGACAGGGGTGAACACTGAAGCTTTCTTT.

CDR3 sequence (DNA): TGCAGTGCTAGTGAAACGGAGAATTCACCCCTCCACTTT. It is translated as CSASETENSPLHF. The V and J genes are TRBV20-1 and TRBJ1-6; D not certain. This CDR3 spans 13 amino acids. CDR1 and CDR2 from the germline V gene are DFQATT and SNEGSKA (reference sequence). Trimming cost V 3 bases and J 7 bases, with 10 bases left between them.

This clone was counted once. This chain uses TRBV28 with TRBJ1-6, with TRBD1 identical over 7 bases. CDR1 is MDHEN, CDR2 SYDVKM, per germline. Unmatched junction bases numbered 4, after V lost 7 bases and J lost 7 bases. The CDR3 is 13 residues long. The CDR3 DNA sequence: TGTGCCAGCATTAGCAGGGGGAATTCACCCCTCCACTTT. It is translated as CASISRGNSPLHF. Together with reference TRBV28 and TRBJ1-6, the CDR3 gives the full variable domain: DVKVTQSSRYLVKRTGEKVFLECVQDMDHENMFWYRQDPGLGLRLIYFSYDVKMKEKGDIPEGYSVSREKKERFSLILESASTNQTSMYLCASISRGNSPLHFGNGTRLTVT.

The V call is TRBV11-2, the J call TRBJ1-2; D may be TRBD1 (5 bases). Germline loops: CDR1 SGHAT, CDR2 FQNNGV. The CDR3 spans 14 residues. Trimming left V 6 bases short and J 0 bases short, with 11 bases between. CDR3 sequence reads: CASSRGDTNYGYTF. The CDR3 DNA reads TGTGCCAGCAGTAGGGGTGATACTAACTATGGCTACACCTTC.